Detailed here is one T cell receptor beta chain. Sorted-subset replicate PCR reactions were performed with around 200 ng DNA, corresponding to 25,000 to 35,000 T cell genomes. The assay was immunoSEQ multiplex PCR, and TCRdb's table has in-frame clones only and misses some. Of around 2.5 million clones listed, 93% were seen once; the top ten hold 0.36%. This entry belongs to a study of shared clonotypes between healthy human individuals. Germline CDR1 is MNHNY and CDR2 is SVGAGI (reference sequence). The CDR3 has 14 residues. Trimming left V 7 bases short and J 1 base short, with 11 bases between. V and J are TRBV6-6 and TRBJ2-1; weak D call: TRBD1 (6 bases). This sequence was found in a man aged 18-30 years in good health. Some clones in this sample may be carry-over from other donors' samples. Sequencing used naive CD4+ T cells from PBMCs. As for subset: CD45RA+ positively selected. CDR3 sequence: CASTRDISYNEQFF. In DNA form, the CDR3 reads TGTGCCAGCACCCGGGACATTTCCTACAATGAGCAGTTCTTC.